This T cell receptor beta chain was observed in a study of T-cell reconstitution after alpha-beta-depleted transplantation in children. Preparation of the TCRbeta library involved a method that used unique molecular identifiers. TCRdb re-derived calls from the PCR reads in MiXCR, one entry per CDR3 protein. The sample holds fewer than 750,000 distinct CDR3 sequences, roughly a quarter seen once. Regarding the study as a whole: At day 60, the high TCRbeta diversity found in some patients originated from recipient T cells and thymic progenitors that had survived.

This clonotype appeared a few times. What it binds is unknown. Trimming removed 8 bases at V and 9 bases at J, with 8 bases between. CDR3 length equals 11 residues. From germline, CDR1 is MDHEN and CDR2 SYDVKM. The sequenced sample was PBMCs, obtained before TCRalphabeta/CD19-depleted stem cell transplant. V gene TRBV28 combines with J gene TRBJ1-6; D uncertain. The receptor comes from a boy in the first two years of life with Wiskott-Aldrich syndrome, due to receive a stem cell transplant. CDR3 sequence reads: CASSGGSPLHF. Written as DNA, the CDR3 is TGTGCCAGCTCAGGAGGTTCACCCCTCCACTTT.